This TCR beta chain was recovered during a study of blood T cell repertoires in COVID-19. On the study more broadly: Nucleic acid was either cDNA or gDNA, and it came from T cells, B-cell-depleted T cells, or PBMCs.

V lost 4 bases to trimming and J lost 7 bases; unmatched junction nucleotides: 8. The CDR3 sequence is 15 residues long. Per germline, CDR1 LGHNA and CDR2 YSLEER. Sequencing was performed with immunoSEQ multiplex PCR; in TCRdb, only in-frame clones are kept and a portion is missing. The top ten hold about 10% of the sample, which has under 400,000 clones, around 87% seen once. The chain carries TRBV4-3 and TRBJ2-1; 9 bases fit TRBD1. Source material: peripheral blood. This clonotype was sampled from a woman between 25 and 40 years old with COVID-19, enrolled during active disease. The CDR3 DNA is TGCGCCAGCAGCCTGGGGACAGGGACGAGGAATGAGCAGTTCTTC. Translation: CASSLGTGTRNEQFF.